This TCR beta chain was recorded in a study of regulatory T cells in long-lasting Graves disease (dated by TCRdb to the early 2020s). Background for the entire study: Patients with newly diagnosed Graves' disease had been on antithyroid drugs for under 3 months. Peripheral blood TCR sequencing and RNA sequencing compared persistent Graves' disease patients with newly diagnosed Graves' disease patients. The study was registered as a clinical trial and conducted in China. A total of approximately 35 samples were covered by TCR sequencing, comprising some 13 persistent and roughly 20 newly diagnosed Graves' disease patients.

Only a few counts were recorded for this clonotype. What this receptor recognizes is not known. No much larger clonotype is one base removed from it; base qualities were not supplied. The label giving this sample's time point can be read as: newly diagnosed GD, antithyroid drugs for less than 3 months. RNA was extracted from PBMCs in TRIzol for both TCR sequencing and RNA sequencing. The diagnosis of Graves' disease was made according to American Thyroid Association guidelines. Patients were recruited from an endocrinology department in Xi'an, China. From each patient, around 9.3 milliliters of peripheral blood was collected into an EDTA anticoagulant tube. Ficoll Paque Plus density gradient separation was used to isolate PBMCs, and no additional T cell sorting was done. An Agilent 2100 Bioanalyzer and agarose gel were used to assess RNA quality, and a NanoDrop 2000 was used to measure RNA concentration.

Broader findings and caveats from the paper: The small sample size was acknowledged by the authors as a limitation that may reduce accuracy. Persistent Graves' disease patients showed lower TCR Shannon entropy and fewer highly expanded clones than newly diagnosed patients, suggesting clonal expansion. Sequencing and analysis were restricted to the TCR beta chain. The study examined only peripheral blood because the primary lesion, thyroid tissue, could not be accessed. Patients with persistent disease shared more public clonotypes (around 2,700) than newly diagnosed patients did (approximately 970). Preferential use of TRBV28, TRBJ1-2 and TRBJ2-5 was observed in persistent disease, whereas TRBV20-1 and TRBJ2-1 were favored in newly diagnosed disease.

The library was obtained by multiplex PCR. Sequencing used an Illumina HiSeq 4000. To build TCR beta libraries, CDR3 regions were amplified by Arm-PCR using iRepertoire HTBI primers. Before sequencing, the PCR products went through gel purification. On the authors' methods: A total of 62 TRBV and 14 TRBJ segments were identified across samples and were used for gene usage analysis of CDR3 amino acid clonotypes. Filtered high-quality paired reads were merged into contigs using COPE and FqMerger. BLAST was used to align contigs to IMGT TRBV, TRBD and TRBJ reference genes, with CDR3 defined following IMGT. Any clonotype with a frequency above 0.1% was classified as a highly expanded clone. Shannon entropy served as the measure of repertoire diversity, while the Gini coefficient captured V-J evenness. Public clonotypes were defined as clonotypes shared by more than one individual. TCRdb handled the public reads itself, with Q25 trimming in fastp and clone calling in MiXCR, and kept productive beta chains. Rows merge per CDR3 protein into single entries with the most common DNA and genes. Here the V and J calls rest on TCRdb's processing, not on the authors' analysis. The table for this sample lists 350,000 to 450,000 distinct CDR3 sequences; approximately 16% of them were counted only once. The top ten constitute about 8.3% of the sample.

Including the terminal cysteine and phenylalanine, the CDR3 comprises 15 residues. Only CDR3 DNA remains: 45 bases, in frame from the first base. The germline V gene supplies CDR1 SGHRS and CDR2 YFSETQ. V sheds 0 bases and J sheds 1 base, leaving 7 bases between their ends. This sample also appeared in a second study, on T cells in Graves' hyperthyroidism and ophthalmopathy. As the second publication notes: Stable Graves' hyperthyroidism was defined as the absence of progression to ophthalmopathy over 18 months of follow-up. The hyperthyroidism patients were between 18 and 65 years old and newly diagnosed, with a disease duration of less than 2 months. Patients with uncontrolled infections, other autoimmune diseases, pregnancy or lactation were excluded. Diagnoses were established on the basis of clinical symptoms, serum thyroxine and TRAb, thyroid ultrasound, and orbital computed tomography. A first-round RT-PCR of the TCR CDR3 used the HTBI primer set with the Qiagen OneStep RT-PCR kit. Most expanded thyroid clonotypes (frequency above 0.001) were also detected in blood, a finding suggesting that blood repertoires may reflect thyroid immune responses. A 13 V-J signature model separated ophthalmopathy from stable hyperthyroidism, with around 90% sensitivity and about 81% specificity in cross-validation and 80%/75% in testing. In validation, the model predicted progression to ophthalmopathy with 65% to 71% sensitivity and 72% to 85% specificity, a median of roughly seven months before onset. To identify distinguishing TCR V-J signatures, a discovery cohort of around 98 patients was used, comprising 40 to 45 with Graves' ophthalmopathy and approximately 58 with stable Graves' hyperthyroidism. Prospective prediction of ophthalmopathy was tested in an independent validation cohort consisting of 18 hyperthyroidism patients and about 17 patients who later progressed to ophthalmopathy. The approximately 100 discovery patients were divided at random into training and test sets in a 7:3 ratio. Thyroid tissue and blood T-cell repertoires from six Graves' hyperthyroidism patients were also compared in the study. Following sampling, methimazole starting at 30 mg daily was given to hyperthyroidism patients, and high-dose intravenous methylprednisolone was given to ophthalmopathy patients. Libraries were constructed in a second round of multiplex PCR, after which size selection and purification were performed. The libraries were sequenced on an Illumina HiSeq2000 using paired-end 100 bp reads. SOAPnuke was used to process the raw data, with reads discarded if the reads contained adapters or uncalled bases, had a mean Phred below 15, or lacked an exact constant-primer or identifier match. High-quality paired reads were merged with COPE v1.2.5, and unique nucleotide sequences were defined as clonotypes. MiTCR v1.1 was used to align clonotypes to the IMGT TRBV, TRBD and TRBJ reference segments. The analysis was restricted to V-J combinations with a frequency above 0.0001, which together covered 99.2% of the repertoires. A TCS score was defined as the ratio of F50 (clonal expansion) to E x V (chaos), with BLOSUM62-based TCRdist applied between CDR3 peptides within each V-J. Welch's t-statistics and random forest reduced several hundred V-J features to 13, which were used in a naive Bayes classifier (R e1071). No statistical method was used to fix the sample size in advance, and group allocation was not hidden from the investigators. TCR Vbeta CDR3 sequencing of some 140 peripheral blood samples (over 40 ophthalmopathy, about 75 hyperthyroidism and approximately 17 progressor patients) is reported in the paper.

The sequence was collected from a woman aged 40 to 50 with Graves disease. Donor details come from another sample of the same person, matched by shared clones. Specimen: peripheral blood mononuclear cells (PBMCs), collected at new diagnosis, from a patient treated with antithyroid drugs. The rearrangement joined TRBV5-1 to TRBJ2-2, with an unclear D gene assignment. The CDR3: CASSLDHLNTGELFF. The nucleotides read TGCGCCAGCAGCTTGGACCACCTGAACACCGGGGAGCTGTTTTTT.